This T cell receptor (beta chain) was recovered during a study of T-cell reconstitution after alpha-beta-depleted transplantation in children. Trimming left V 10 bases short and J 4 bases short, with 5 bases between. The CDR3 consists of 11 residues. Unique molecular identifiers were used to barcode this TCRbeta library. TCRdb processed the PCR reads anew with MiXCR; each CDR3 protein has one entry. Of about 200,000 distinct CDR3 sequences listed, roughly 6% are singletons. General study findings and limits: Reported findings indicate that, about two months after transplant, alpha-beta T cells came from several hundred expanded clones, which were derived from non-depleted graft cells. Newly generated T cells supplied most T-cell counts and diversity one year post-transplant. Some patients owed their high day-60 TCRbeta diversity to surviving recipient T cells and thymic progenitors.

This clonotype was observed many times. Its cognate antigen is unknown. The chain combines TRBV12-3 or TRBV12-4 with TRBJ2-6; D remains ambiguous. The TCR was taken from a girl in the first two years of life with combined immunodeficiency, due to receive a stem cell transplant. Sequencing used PBMCs, obtained before TCRalphabeta/CD19-depleted stem cell transplant. CDR3 sequence (DNA): TGTGCCATCGGGGGGGCCAACGTCCTGACTTTC. Translating it yields CAIGGANVLTF.